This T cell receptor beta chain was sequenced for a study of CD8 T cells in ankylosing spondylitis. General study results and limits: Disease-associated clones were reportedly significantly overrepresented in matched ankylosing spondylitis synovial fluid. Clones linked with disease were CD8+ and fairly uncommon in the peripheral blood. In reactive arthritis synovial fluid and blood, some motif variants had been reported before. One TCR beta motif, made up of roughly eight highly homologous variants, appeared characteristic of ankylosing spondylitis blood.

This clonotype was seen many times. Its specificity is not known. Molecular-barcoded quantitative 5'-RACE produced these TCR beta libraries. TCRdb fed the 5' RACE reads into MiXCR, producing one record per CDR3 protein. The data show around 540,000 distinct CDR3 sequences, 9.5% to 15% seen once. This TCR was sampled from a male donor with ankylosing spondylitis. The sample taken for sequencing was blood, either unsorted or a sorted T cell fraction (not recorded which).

The CDR3: CASSFPSGDTQYF. DNA for the CDR3: TGTGCCAGCAGCTTCCCCTCTGGGGATACGCAGTATTTT. This chain uses TRBV5-5 with TRBJ2-3; D gene ambiguous. The CDR3 spans 13 residues. The V end was cut by 2 bases, the J end by 6 bases, with 10 bases between. In germline, CDR1 is SGHKS, CDR2 YYEKEE (reference sequence).